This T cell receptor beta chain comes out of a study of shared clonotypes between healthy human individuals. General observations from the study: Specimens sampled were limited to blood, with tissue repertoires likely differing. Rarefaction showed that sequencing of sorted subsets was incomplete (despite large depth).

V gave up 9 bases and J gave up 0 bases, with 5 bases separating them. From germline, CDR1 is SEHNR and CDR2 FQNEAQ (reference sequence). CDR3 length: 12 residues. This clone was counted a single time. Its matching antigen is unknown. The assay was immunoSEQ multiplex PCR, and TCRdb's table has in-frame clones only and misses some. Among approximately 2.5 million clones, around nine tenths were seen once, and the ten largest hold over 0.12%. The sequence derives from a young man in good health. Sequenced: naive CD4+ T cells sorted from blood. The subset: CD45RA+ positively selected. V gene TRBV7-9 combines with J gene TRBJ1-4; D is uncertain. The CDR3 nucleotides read TGTGCCAGTGGAGCAACTAATGAAAAACTGTTTTTT. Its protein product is CASGATNEKLFF.